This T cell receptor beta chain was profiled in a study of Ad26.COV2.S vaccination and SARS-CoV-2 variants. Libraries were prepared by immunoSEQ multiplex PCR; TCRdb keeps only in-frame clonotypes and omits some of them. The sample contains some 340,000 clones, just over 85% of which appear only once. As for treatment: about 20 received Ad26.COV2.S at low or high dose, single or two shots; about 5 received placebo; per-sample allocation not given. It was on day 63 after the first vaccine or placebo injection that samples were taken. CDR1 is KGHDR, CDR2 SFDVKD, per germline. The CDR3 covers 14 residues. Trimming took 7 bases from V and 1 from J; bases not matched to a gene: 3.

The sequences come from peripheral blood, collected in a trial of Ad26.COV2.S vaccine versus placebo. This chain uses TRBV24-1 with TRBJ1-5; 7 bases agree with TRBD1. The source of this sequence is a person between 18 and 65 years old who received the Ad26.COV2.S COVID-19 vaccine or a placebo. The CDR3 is CATRGTVSNQPQHF. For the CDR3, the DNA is TGTGCCACCAGGGGGACAGTAAGCAATCAGCCCCAGCATTTT.